The rows below give T cell receptor beta chains drawn from one sample of a study of blood T cell repertoires in COVID-19. The assay was immunoSEQ multiplex PCR, and TCRdb's table has in-frame clones only and misses some. This repertoire shows around 300,000 clones, 85% to 90% found once; its top ten account for around 0.96%. Sequencing was done on a sample of peripheral blood. Source of these receptors: a woman aged 40 to 50 with COVID-19, enrolled during active disease. The CDR3 runs from the conserved cysteine through the conserved F or W. D genes are given only for firm matches. Not all rows give a size; the values are once, few, many and, for expanded clones, a class.

clone size: once
J gene: TRBJ2-7
V gene: TRBV5-5
D gene: .
CDR3 protein: CASSLLTTEQYF
CDR3 DNA: TGTGCCAGCAGCTTGTTGACAACCGAGCAGTACTTC

clone size: .
J gene: TRBJ1-1
V gene: TRBV11-1
D gene: .
CDR3 protein: CASTVATEGMNTEAFF
CDR3 DNA: TGTGCCAGCACCGTCGCAACTGAGGGTATGAACACTGAAGCTTTCTTT

clone size: .
J gene: TRBJ1-2
V gene: TRBV7-2
D gene: TRBD1
CDR3 protein: CASSSVGQGGGYTF
CDR3 DNA: TGTGCCAGCAGCTCTGTAGGACAGGGCGGTGGCTACACCTTC

clone size: .
J gene: TRBJ2-1
V gene: TRBV29-1
D gene: .
CDR3 protein: CSTLGSGSSYNEQFF
CDR3 DNA: TGCAGCACCCTGGGGAGCGGAAGCTCCTACAATGAGCAGTTCTTC

clone size: .
J gene: TRBJ1-2
V gene: TRBV7-9
D gene: TRBD1
CDR3 protein: CASSWRLPGQLYGYTF
CDR3 DNA: TGTGCCAGCAGCTGGAGATTACCGGGACAGCTTTATGGCTACACCTTC

clone size: .
J gene: TRBJ1-1
V gene: TRBV14
D gene: .
CDR3 protein: CASSHGQLNTEAFF
CDR3 DNA: TGTGCCAGCAGCCACGGACAGTTGAACACTGAAGCTTTCTTT

clone size: .
J gene: TRBJ2-7
V gene: TRBV7-6
D gene: TRBD1
CDR3 protein: CASSLVPPGGQYGYYEQYF
CDR3 DNA: TGTGCCAGCAGCTTAGTGCCGCCAGGGGGACAGTACGGCTACTACGAGCAGTACTTC

clone size: .
J gene: TRBJ2-2
V gene: TRBV6-5
D gene: .
CDR3 protein: CASSIADSNTGELFF
CDR3 DNA: TGTGCCAGCAGTATAGCGGATTCGAACACCGGGGAGCTGTTTTTT

clone size: once
J gene: TRBJ2-1
V gene: TRBV18
D gene: .
CDR3 protein: CASSPPLGAPLWDEQFF
CDR3 DNA: TGTGCCAGCTCACCCCCCCTAGGGGCCCCCCTGTGGGATGAGCAGTTCTTC

clone size: .
J gene: TRBJ1-1
V gene: TRBV19
D gene: TRBD1
CDR3 protein: CASSARQGMFTEAFF
CDR3 DNA: TGTGCCAGTAGTGCCAGACAGGGGATGTTCACTGAAGCTTTCTTT

clone size: .
J gene: TRBJ1-1
V gene: TRBV5-1
D gene: .
CDR3 protein: CASTRKGEGINTEAFF
CDR3 DNA: TGCGCCAGCACCAGAAAAGGGGAGGGGATAAATACTGAAGCTTTCTTT

clone size: .
J gene: TRBJ2-5
V gene: TRBV30
D gene: TRBD2
CDR3 protein: CAWSNGLAIETQYF
CDR3 DNA: TGTGCCTGGAGCAACGGACTAGCGATAGAGACCCAGTACTTC

clone size: .
J gene: TRBJ1-6
V gene: TRBV2
D gene: .
CDR3 protein: CASTLRSSYNSPLHF
CDR3 DNA: TGTGCCAGCACCTTGCGGAGCTCCTATAATTCACCCCTCCACTTT

clone size: .
J gene: TRBJ1-6
V gene: TRBV5-6
D gene: .
CDR3 protein: CASSVTGWAPLHF
CDR3 DNA: TGTGCCAGCAGCGTGACAGGTTGGGCACCCCTCCACTTT

clone size: .
J gene: TRBJ2-1
V gene: TRBV6-1
D gene: .
CDR3 protein: CASSEHGGPSEQFF
CDR3 DNA: TGTGCCAGCAGTGAGCACGGGGGTCCAAGTGAGCAGTTCTTC

clone size: .
J gene: TRBJ1-2
V gene: TRBV20-1
D gene: .
CDR3 protein: CSDKEGYGYTF
CDR3 DNA: TGCAGTGATAAGGAGGGATATGGCTACACCTTC

clone size: .
J gene: TRBJ2-1
V gene: TRBV29-1
D gene: TRBD1
CDR3 protein: CSVGGQGAVGTTNEQFF
CDR3 DNA: TGCAGCGTTGGGGGACAGGGGGCGGTGGGGACTACCAATGAGCAGTTCTTC

clone size: .
J gene: TRBJ1-1
V gene: TRBV7-9
D gene: .
CDR3 protein: CASSLPRPRSAFF
CDR3 DNA: TGTGCCAGCAGCTTACCCAGGCCTCGGTCAGCTTTCTTT

clone size: .
J gene: TRBJ2-5
V gene: TRBV27
D gene: TRBD1
CDR3 protein: CASSRTGGDQETQYF
CDR3 DNA: TGTGCCAGCAGTCGGACAGGGGGAGACCAAGAGACCCAGTACTTC

clone size: .
J gene: TRBJ1-2
V gene: TRBV28
D gene: .
CDR3 protein: CASRSPGQGKDGYTF
CDR3 DNA: TGTGCCAGCAGATCCCCCGGGCAGGGAAAGGATGGCTACACCTTC

clone size: once
J gene: TRBJ2-7
V gene: TRBV14
D gene: .
CDR3 protein: CASSRGDTYEQYF
CDR3 DNA: TGTGCCAGCAGCAGAGGGGACACCTACGAGCAGTACTTC

clone size: .
J gene: TRBJ2-3
V gene: TRBV7-6
D gene: .
CDR3 protein: CASSPLSPGTDTQYF
CDR3 DNA: TGTGCCAGCAGCCCCCTCTCCCCTGGCACAGATACGCAGTATTTT

clone size: .
J gene: TRBJ2-1
V gene: TRBV28
D gene: TRBD2
CDR3 protein: CASNPSGGPYNEQFF
CDR3 DNA: TGTGCCAGCAATCCTAGCGGGGGGCCCTACAATGAGCAGTTCTTC

clone size: .
J gene: TRBJ2-1
V gene: TRBV27
D gene: TRBD2
CDR3 protein: CASSGRGTSNYNEQFF
CDR3 DNA: TGTGCCAGCAGCGGACGTGGGACTAGCAACTACAATGAGCAGTTCTTC

clone size: .
J gene: TRBJ2-5
V gene: TRBV5-5
D gene: .
CDR3 protein: CASSFAGQETQYF
CDR3 DNA: TGTGCCAGCAGCTTCGCGGGACAAGAGACCCAGTACTTC

clone size: .
J gene: TRBJ2-1
V gene: TRBV5-4
D gene: TRBD2
CDR3 protein: CASSLGSGRAMDEQFF
CDR3 DNA: TGTGCCAGCAGCTTGGGTAGCGGGAGGGCCATGGATGAGCAGTTCTTC

clone size: .
J gene: TRBJ1-1
V gene: TRBV6-5
D gene: .
CDR3 protein: CASATSTEAFF
CDR3 DNA: TGTGCCAGCGCTACGTCAACTGAAGCTTTCTTT

clone size: .
J gene: TRBJ2-1
V gene: TRBV6-5
D gene: TRBD2
CDR3 protein: CASSYLSGENEQFF
CDR3 DNA: TGTGCCAGCAGTTACCTTAGCGGGGAGAATGAGCAGTTCTTC

clone size: .
J gene: TRBJ2-7
V gene: TRBV11-2
D gene: .
CDR3 protein: CASSLLWRTYEQYF
CDR3 DNA: TGTGCCAGCAGCTTACTTTGGCGGACCTACGAGCAGTACTTC

clone size: .
J gene: TRBJ2-7
V gene: TRBV5-4
D gene: TRBD1
CDR3 protein: CASSQDRPPSYEQYF
CDR3 DNA: TGTGCCAGCAGCCAGGACAGGCCACCCTCCTACGAGCAGTACTTC

clone size: .
J gene: TRBJ2-3
V gene: TRBV6-2/TRBV6-3
D gene: .
CDR3 protein: CASRPRTDTQYF
CDR3 DNA: TGTGCCAGCAGGCCTCGGACAGATACGCAGTATTTT

clone size: .
J gene: TRBJ1-4
V gene: TRBV30
D gene: TRBD1
CDR3 protein: CAWSDGDRFYEKLFF
CDR3 DNA: TGTGCCTGGAGTGACGGGGACAGGTTCTACGAAAAACTGTTTTTT

clone size: .
J gene: TRBJ1-1
V gene: TRBV5-6
D gene: .
CDR3 protein: CASSLEARTASYHTEAFF
CDR3 DNA: TGTGCCAGCAGCTTGGAGGCCCGGACAGCCTCTTATCACACTGAAGCTTTCTTT

clone size: once
J gene: TRBJ2-7
V gene: TRBV4-3
D gene: TRBD1
CDR3 protein: CASSQGTGGSFSSYEQYF
CDR3 DNA: TGCGCCAGCAGCCAAGGGACAGGGGGCTCCTTTAGCTCCTACGAGCAGTACTTC

clone size: once
J gene: TRBJ2-5
V gene: TRBV24-1
D gene: .
CDR3 protein: CATSGAGRGLQETQYF
CDR3 DNA: TGTGCCACCAGTGGTGCGGGGCGGGGGCTCCAAGAGACCCAGTACTTC

clone size: .
J gene: TRBJ1-3
V gene: TRBV7-2
D gene: .
CDR3 protein: CASSRGGDGNTIYF
CDR3 DNA: TGTGCCAGCAGCCGCGGAGGGGACGGAAACACCATATATTTT

clone size: .
J gene: TRBJ2-7
V gene: TRBV29-1
D gene: TRBD2
CDR3 protein: CSVVGLPTSTEQYF
CDR3 DNA: TGCAGCGTTGTGGGACTACCGACAAGCACTGAGCAGTACTTC